Below are 7 T cell receptor beta chains sequenced from a single sample in a study of blood T cell repertoires in COVID-19. Using immunoSEQ multiplex PCR, the repertoire was profiled, and TCRdb retains in-frame clones only, with some absent. The repertoire holds about 110,000 clones, with about 79% as singletons. Material: peripheral blood. The receptors originated from a man older than 75 with COVID-19, enrolled during active disease.

J is TRBJ2-1 and V is TRBV29-1; 15 bases are shared with TRBD2. Germline lookup yields CDR1 SQVTM and CDR2 ANQGSEA. The CDR3 runs 15 residues. V shed 4 bases and J 9 bases; nucleotides not matched to a gene: 7. CDR3 nucleotide sequence: TGCAGCGTTGGATTTGGACTAGCGGGAGGGGGTGAGCAGTTCTTC. The encoded protein is CSVGFGLAGGGEQFF.

The gene calls are TRBV27 and TRBJ1-1; 9 nucleotides line up with TRBD1. The CDR3 loop spans 15 amino acids. In germline, CDR1 is MNHEY, CDR2 SMNVEV (reference sequence). The J segment lost 5 bases and the V segment lost 2 bases, leaving 6 bases of the junction unmatched. The CDR3 protein is CASSLDRGSITEAFF. The DNA for the CDR3 is TGTGCCAGCAGTTTAGACAGGGGGAGTATAACTGAAGCTTTCTTT.

This clone occurred many times. Written as DNA, the CDR3 is TGTGCCACCAGTGCCCCGGACAGTGGCTCTGAGCAGTACTTC. Its translation: CATSAPDSGSEQYF. The J gene is TRBJ2-7, the V gene TRBV24-1; the D gene is possibly TRBD1 (6 bases). CDR3 size: 14 residues. CDR1 KGHDR and CDR2 SFDVKD come from the germline V gene. V was trimmed by 5 bases and J by 7 bases, leaving 17 bases between them.

V and J are TRBV7-3 and TRBJ2-3; no reliable D call. CDR1 and CDR2 (germline): SGHTA, FQGTGA. V lost 1 base, J lost 0 bases, and 8 bases lay in between. This CDR3 has 15 amino acids. The DNA for the CDR3 is TGTGCCAGCAGCTTAAGTTTGCGGAGCACAGATACGCAGTATTTT. Translated, it gives CASSLSLRSTDTQYF. The whole variable domain, remainder taken from reference TRBV7-3 and TRBJ2-3, is GAGVSQTPSNKVTEKGKYVELRCDPISGHTALYWYRQSLGQGPEFLIYFQGTGAADDSGLPNDRFFAVRPEGSVSTLKIQRTERGDSAVYLCASSLSLRSTDTQYFGPGTRLTVL.

The J gene is TRBJ1-1, the V gene TRBV5-1; D may be TRBD1 (5 bases). The CDR3 is made up of 13 amino acids. Per germline, CDR1 SGHRS and CDR2 YFSETQ. Trimming removed 0 bases from V and 3 bases from J, with 6 bases in between. The CDR3 loop reads CASSLGQYTEAFF. CDR3 bases: TGCGCCAGCAGCTTGGGACAGTACACTGAAGCTTTCTTT.

The chain has TRBV27 and TRBJ1-2; 11 positions agree with TRBD1. The CDR3 covers 14 residues. Per the germline V gene, CDR1 is MNHEY and CDR2 is SMNVEV (reference sequence). With 8 bases clipped from V and 8 bases from J, the junction kept 10 bases outside the gene matches. In DNA, the CDR3 is TGTGCCAGCGCATGGGGACAGGGGGTGGGAGGCTACACCTTC. This gives the protein CASAWGQGVGGYTF.

This chain joins TRBV27 and TRBJ2-2, with no clear D. Germline CDR1 and CDR2: MNHEY and SMNVEV (reference sequence). The CDR3 contains 13 residues. Trimming took 2 bases from V and 4 from J, leaving 5 bases between them. The CDR3 sequence is CASSLGGTGELFF. In DNA, the CDR3 is TGTGCCAGCAGTTTAGGCGGCACCGGGGAGCTGTTTTTT.